The text below deals with one TCR beta chain. CDR3 length: 15 amino acids. The V gene's germline CDR1 is SGHTA and CDR2 FQGNSA. V shed 5 bases and J 0 bases; nucleotides not matched to a gene: 4. The data derive from a study of blood T cell repertoires in COVID-19. Study summary: The United States, Italy and Spain were the sources of the acute and convalescent COVID-19 samples. T cells, B-cell-depleted T cells, or PBMCs provided the cDNA or gDNA that served as material.

Authors' data handling: Nucleated cell number was recorded as an estimate derived from reference gene primer amplification. The assay was immunoSEQ multiplex PCR, and TCRdb's table has in-frame clones only and misses some. V, J and clone size are taken as reported in that table, and D and trimming were inferred from the DNA itself. Among approximately 260,000 clones listed, approximately 78% were seen once. Specimen: peripheral blood. The V and J genes are TRBV7-2 and TRBJ1-5; TRBD1 matches at 7 bases. This TCR was sampled from a woman aged 60-70 years with active or convalescent COVID-19. The CDR3 coding sequence is TGTGCCAGCAGCCCACAGGGGAATAGCAATCAGCCCCAGCATTTT. This gives the protein CASSPQGNSNQPQHF.